The 13 T cell receptor beta chains below all came from one sample that was sequenced in a study of PD-1 blockade in mismatch repair-deficient tumors. This table comes from immunoSEQ multiplex PCR, and its TCRdb copy is limited to in-frame clones, with some not included. The sample has around 38,000 clones, roughly 77% seen once; the top ten hold roughly 20%. Sequencing used peripheral blood, obtained 4 weeks after starting pembrolizumab. These receptors were obtained from an adult with mismatch repair-deficient cancer.

V and J are TRBV7-9 and TRBJ2-7; D tentatively reads TRBD1 or TRBD2 (5 bases each). This CDR3 comprises 15 residues. The germline V and J ends were trimmed by 3 bases and 4 bases, with 16 bases remaining between them. CDR1 and CDR2 from the germline V gene are SEHNR and FQNEAQ (reference sequence). The CDR3 sequence is CASSLGNGGEYEQYF. CDR3 coding DNA: TGTGCCAGCAGCTTGGGTAATGGGGGAGAATACGAGCAGTACTTC.

The chain links TRBV7-9 to TRBJ2-3; tentative D call: TRBD1 (5 bases). This CDR3 has 15 residues. CDR1 and CDR2 (germline): SEHNR, FQNEAQ (reference sequence). The V and J ends lost 1 base and 5 bases respectively, with 13 bases between them. This CDR3 is CASSLDLGPGDTQYF. CDR3 DNA sequence: TGTGCCAGCAGCTTAGACCTGGGGCCTGGAGATACGCAGTATTTT.

The chain is built from TRBV19 and TRBJ2-2, with D perhaps matching TRBD1 (6 bases). This CDR3 spans 15 amino acids. Trimming shortened V by 7 bases and J by 4 bases, and 16 bases separated the two germline ends. Germline CDR1 and CDR2: LNHDA and SQIVND (reference sequence). Written as DNA, the CDR3 is TGTGCCAGTAACAGACAGGTATCGGGCACCGGGGAGCTGTTTTTT. It specifies CASNRQVSGTGELFF. The whole variable domain, remainder taken from reference TRBV19 and TRBJ2-2, is DGGITQSPKYLFRKEGQNVTLSCEQNLNHDAMYWYRQDPGQGLRLIYYSQIVNDFQKGDIAEGYSVSREKKESFPLTVTSAQKNPTAFYLCASNRQVSGTGELFFGEGSRLTVL.

In the case of this clone: Other DNA sequences in this sample translate to the same CDR3. The J gene is TRBJ2-7, the V gene TRBV19, with 7 positions matching TRBD1. Unmatched junction bases numbered 3, after V lost 5 bases and J lost 2 bases. The CDR3 extends over 13 amino acids. The germline CDR1 and CDR2 sequences are LNHDA and SQIVND (reference sequence). This CDR3 is CASSPGQAYEQYF. CDR3 coding DNA: TGTGCCAGTAGTCCAGGACAGGCCTACGAGCAGTACTTC.

This clone has a handful of counts. The chain has TRBV2 and TRBJ1-1; possible D gene TRBD1, 5 bases. The CDR3 is 12 residues long. Trimming removed 8 bases from V and 4 bases from J, with 11 bases in between. Per the germline V gene, CDR1 is SNHLY and CDR2 is FYNNEI. CDR3 residues: CASGALTTEAFF. The CDR3 nucleotides read TGTGCCAGCGGGGCACTAACCACTGAAGCTTTCTTT. Using reference TRBV2 and TRBJ1-1 for the parts outside the CDR3, the full variable domain is EPEVTQTPSHQVTQMGQEVILRCVPISNHLYFYWYRQILGQKVEFLVSFYNNEISEKSEIFDDQFSVERPDGSNFTLKIRSTKLEDSAMYFCASGALTTEAFFGQGTRLTVV.

This clone showed up just a few times. V usage is TRBV6-6 and J usage is TRBJ2-7, with 9 nucleotides matching TRBD1. The V gene end was trimmed by 2 bases and the J gene end by 2 bases; junction bases not matched to a gene: 1. CDR1 and CDR2 (germline): MNHNY, SVGAGI (reference sequence). This CDR3 is built from 14 residues. In nucleotides, the CDR3 is TGTGCCAGCAGTTACAGACAGGGGGCCTACGAGCAGTACTTC. Protein sequence: CASSYRQGAYEQYF.

The gene calls are TRBV4-2 and TRBJ2-5, with a weak D call TRBD1 (6 bases). The CDR3 totals 16 residues. Trimming shortened V by 0 bases and J by 5 bases, and 16 bases separated the two germline ends. From germline, CDR1 is LGHNA and CDR2 YNFKEQ. As DNA, the CDR3 is TGTGCCAGCAGCCAAGATGGGGGCAGTGGGGCGGAGACCCAGTACTTC. This sequence encodes CASSQDGGSGAETQYF.

The chain links TRBV4-3 to TRBJ2-1; 7 positions agree with TRBD2. The CDR3 is 17 amino acids. The J segment lost 7 bases and the V segment lost 0 bases, leaving 12 bases of the junction unmatched. From germline, CDR1 is LGHNA and CDR2 YSLEER. The CDR3 region has the DNA TGCGCCAGCAGCCAAGATGGGTGCAAGCGGGATGAGAATGAGCAGTTCTTC. Translated, it gives CASSQDGCKRDENEQFF.

This clone counts as medium-sized. The chain uses TRBV6-1 and TRBJ2-7; D perhaps matches TRBD2 (6 bases). CDR3 length equals 12 residues. Trimming took 5 bases from V and 8 from J, leaving 13 bases between them. Germline V gene data show CDR1 as MNHNS and CDR2 as SASEGT. CDR3 protein: CASSRGAGKQYF. CDR3 in DNA: TGTGCCAGCAGTAGGGGAGCGGGTAAGCAGTACTTC.

CDR3 nucleotides: TGCGCCAGCAGCAAGCACAGCATACTGTGGAACACTGAAGCTTTCTTT. It translates to CASSKHSILWNTEAFF. This chain joins TRBV4-1 and TRBJ1-1; D gene uncertain. This CDR3 comprises 16 residues. V lost 5 bases and J 1 base, leaving 17 bases between the germline ends. Germline lookup yields CDR1 MGHRA and CDR2 YSYEKL.

This clone is termed large (0.1 to 1%). The rearrangement links TRBV5-1 to TRBJ2-3; D call uncertain. CDR1 is SGHRS, CDR2 YFSETQ, per germline. The CDR3 is made up of 16 amino acids. The V end lost 0 bases, the J end lost 1 base, and 12 bases lay between the germline ends. This chain's CDR3 is CASSLGTGGGTDTQYF. The CDR3, as DNA: TGCGCCAGCAGCTTGGGGACCGGTGGAGGCACAGATACGCAGTATTTT.

J is TRBJ2-1 and V is TRBV7-3, with D unresolved. The V gene's germline CDR1 is SGHTA and CDR2 FQGTGA. The ends were cut back, 5 bases at V and 6 bases at J, with 11 bases in the middle. The CDR3 has 13 amino acids. CDR3 in amino acids: CASSIWGSNEQFF. Here the CDR3 DNA reads TGTGCCAGCAGCATCTGGGGTTCCAATGAGCAGTTCTTC.

This rearrangement joins TRBV7-3 to TRBJ2-2, with 8 positions matching TRBD2. In germline, CDR1 is SGHTA, CDR2 FQGTGA. This CDR3 contains 15 residues. V was clipped by 5 bases and J by 6 bases; unmatched bases: 8. The CDR3 DNA reads as TGTGCCAGCAGCCCTGGGACTAGGGAGGCCGGGGAGCTGTTTTTT. Translation: CASSPGTREAGELFF.